This TCR beta chain was documented in a study of cytomegalovirus exposure and HLA in healthy donors (dated by TCRdb to about 2017). In terms of the full investigation: In an earlier analysis of 450 to 750 of the donors, 250 to 350 Gb of sequence data and 100 million or so unique TCR beta sequences from about 179 million T cells were reported. About 300 gigabases of sequencing data and 80 million or so unique TCR sequences were included in an early release covering roughly 600 HLA-typed donors. Of the 300 to 500 genotyped donors, roughly 76% were placed in the genetic ancestry cluster associated with self-reported Caucasian donors. The study was designed to test whether signatures of past pathogen exposure could be identified by cataloging public T cell receptors. The T cell repertoires of roughly 660 subjects were profiled by immunosequencing and related to cytomegalovirus serostatus. Along with the approximately 650-subject first cohort, a separate validation cohort of over 90 different subjects was used. To predict cytomegalovirus infection status, the study brought together high-throughput TCR immunosequencing, statistical association of individual TCRs with disease status, and machine learning. To study patterns of TCR occurrence, a later analysis re-analyzed previously published TCR beta repertoires from 500 to 850 donors and added high-resolution HLA genotyping. Rather than drawing on any new phenotypic data, the later analysis identified candidate immune exposures from TCR beta sequences and the way those sequences occurred across donors. An earlier analysis of nearly 600 of the donors applied high-throughput TCR beta sequencing to assess whether each TCR beta V gene segment acted as functional or pseudogenic. Donor age, sex, ethnicity and CMV serostatus were collected together with the repertoire data. A later genetic analysis used genome-wide SNP genotypes for about 65% of the roughly 670 donors, treating that subset as a discovery cohort. All discovery cohort repertoires had been generated on a single sequencing platform. HLA typing covered class I and class II loci at four-digit resolution. Typing coverage varied by locus: roughly 620-640 donors for A, B, C, DRB1 and DQB1; approximately 520 for DQA1; more than 600 for DPA1; approximately 450 for DPB1. Roughly five DR-DQ haplotypes were handled as single units for association and clustering because linkage in the cohort was strong. On average, over 200,000 unique TCR beta nucleotide sequences were sequenced per donor among about 400 genotyped donors of the cohort, with 15% to 20% of those sequences being non-productive.

Library preparation was by the immunoSEQ multiplex PCR assay. For the multiplex PCR, a mixture combining 60 forward primers for TCR Vbeta segments and 13 reverse primers for TCR Jbeta segments was used. The CDR3 region of rearranged TCR beta genes was amplified from genomic DNA by a multiplex PCR assay. On the Illumina HiSeq System, the amplified TCR beta libraries were sequenced as 87-base-pair reads. For the original study's pipeline: A later analysis tallied 70 million to 100 million unique TCR beta chains across the 666 repertoires, and roughly 11 million of those chains were shared by two or more donors. To remove PCR and sequencing errors, raw reads were error-corrected and collapsed into unique sequences using a nearest-neighbor algorithm that merged closely related sequences. To assign V, D and J gene segments, CDR3 sequences were aligned to IMGT reference sequences. For a sequence to be retained, a match of at least six nucleotides was required to both a V gene segment and a J gene segment. A rearrangement was called productive if the CDR3 had no stop codons and remained in frame with V and J, and every other rearrangement was called non-productive. Following IMGT convention, CDR3 was defined as the stretch from the second conserved V-encoded cysteine to the conserved J-encoded phenylalanine. The earlier analysis of about 530 of the donors excluded any sequence lacking an unambiguous match to a single V gene segment. An earlier analysis of about 600 of the donors called V segments functional above 56.7% productive rearrangements and segregating when the between-donor standard deviation exceeded 5%. A statistical classification framework was developed to diagnose cytomegalovirus status using the catalog of TCR beta chain sequences. A later analysis assigned V and J genes by comparing TCR nucleotide sequences with IMGT/GENE-DB human TR gene sequences. Using the TCRdist pipeline, a later analysis assigned CDR3 sequences along with most-parsimonious VDJ recombination scenarios. In a later analysis, each TCR beta chain was defined by its CDR3 amino acid sequence together with its V-gene family, and reads lacking a unique V-gene family were excluded. To address suspected cross-contamination and a sequencing artifact, a later analysis removed 550 to 750 highly shared, low-generation-probability nucleotide sequences. In a later analysis, a clonal expansion index was calculated for each public chain from normalized within-repertoire ranks of inferred template counts. Generation probabilities in a later analysis came from a VDJ recombination model fitted to out-of-frame rearrangements, and those results were checked against IGoR. In a later analysis, hypergeometric tests were used to score TCR-TCR, TCR-HLA and TCR-CMV co-occurrence, with a repertoire-size bias correction applied to TCR pairs. False discovery rates were estimated in a later analysis by permuting HLA or CMV assignments 20 times. A later analysis grouped co-occurring TCRs with DBSCAN, adding TCRdist sequence similarity when clustering within HLA-allele-positive subsets. For co-occurrence clustering, repertoires with fewer than 30,000 or more than 120,000 public chains were excluded, along with roughly 5 repertoires with anomalous nucleotide sharing. In its TCRdb copy, this immuneACCESS table keeps in-frame sequences only and misses some clones. Where compared with another copy, unresolved V genes explain less than half of these, and the others have no known cause. That table gives V, J and clone size, and the DNA gave D and trimming. The sample table records approximately 150,000 clones; approximately 80% of these occur just once. The ten largest clones take up about a tenth of the sample.

CDR1 and CDR2 (MNHNS, SASEGT) derive from the germline V gene. The CDR3 covers 14 residues, taking in both the cysteine and the phenylalanine. Of the read, only the CDR3 DNA is kept; its 42 bases are in frame from base 1. Trimming costs V 7 bases and J 3 bases, and their ends lie 13 bases apart. General conclusions and limits of the study: While some public TCRs were present in many individuals, most TCR sequences turned up only very rarely across donors. When HLA alleles, especially DR and DQ, strongly co-occurred, TCR associations were difficult to assign to individual alleles. According to a later analysis, parvovirus B19, influenza, CMV and Epstein-Barr virus appeared linked to several top co-occurrence clusters. In an earlier analysis of around 600 of the donors, most TCR beta V segments were observed in productive rearrangements about 90% or about 30% of the time, broadly matching IMGT annotations. A later analysis associated 16,951 TCR beta sequences with specific HLA alleles at a false discovery rate of 0.05. Because HLA typing was missing for some donors at each locus, association tests included only the typed subset. Some IMGT-functional V segments, including TRBV6-2 and TRBV6-3, could not be distinguished by the 87-base-pair reads and were therefore excluded. In vitro tests confirmed that a few of the cytomegalovirus-associated TCR beta chains recognize cytomegalovirus antigens. The classifier was reported to diagnose cytomegalovirus status with high specificity and sensitivity in both the original and validation cohorts. A later genetic analysis reported fewer N-insertions in productive TCRs among donors in an Asian-associated ancestry cluster than the approximately 670-donor mean. Roughly uniform sequencing depth across donors was assumed in presence/absence analyses, although this assumption may not hold. Because counts were too low, about 18 rarely observed V segments, including chromosome 9 orphons, were excluded from the earlier analysis of around 640 of the donors. CMV serostatus was the only immune exposure information available for the cohort. In a later genetic analysis, a missense DCLRE1C variant was associated with V-gene and J-gene trimming of TCR beta chains, and the association was replicated in an independent cohort. A cluster of highly shared sequence variants was judged likely to represent a technical artifact of the sequencing pipeline. In the study, some 180 TCR beta chains were listed as associated with cytomegalovirus. Linkage disequilibrium might explain the correlated functional status among segregating V segments, but an unknown experimental factor could not be excluded. According to the authors, the approach could potentially be generalized to other disease states and immunological phenotypes. A later analysis found that most CMV-associated TCR beta chains appeared HLA-restricted, with HLA associations seemingly driven largely by CMV exposure. In a later analysis, HLA-associated TCR beta chains showed more clonal expansion and lower generation probabilities than non-associated chains that were equally common. A further reported finding was that TCR beta sequences accurately predicted the HLA-A and HLA-B alleles for most subjects in the first cohort. A later analysis found that TCR association rates varied across HLA loci, with DRB1 alleles showing the most associated TCRs and HLA-C alleles the fewest. In this cohort, only TCR beta chains were sequenced, and detectable features were limited by the absence of alpha or paired-chain data.

In total, roughly 670 healthy bone marrow donors made up the cohort. Cohort members were all nominally healthy when sampled, although unrecorded immune exposures were likely present. The donor tested CMV seropositive, placing the donor among the roughly 300 seropositive members of the cohort. Each donor provided a peripheral blood sample, and peripheral blood mononuclear cells were used for TCR beta sequencing. Genomic DNA extraction from the blood cell samples was performed with the Qiagen DNeasy Blood Extraction Kit. As for this clone: The clone's antigen remains unknown. Base qualities are not recorded, but no much larger clone differs from it by a single base.

This receptor was taken from a man between 18 and 35 years old in good health and CMV-seropositive. The V gene is TRBV6-1 and the J gene is TRBJ1-3; the D gene cannot be named for sure. The sequenced sample was PBMCs. The CDR3 reads as follows: CASIAQPGGNTIYF. The sequenced DNA is TGTGCCAGCATCGCCCAGCCGGGTGGAAACACCATATATTTT.